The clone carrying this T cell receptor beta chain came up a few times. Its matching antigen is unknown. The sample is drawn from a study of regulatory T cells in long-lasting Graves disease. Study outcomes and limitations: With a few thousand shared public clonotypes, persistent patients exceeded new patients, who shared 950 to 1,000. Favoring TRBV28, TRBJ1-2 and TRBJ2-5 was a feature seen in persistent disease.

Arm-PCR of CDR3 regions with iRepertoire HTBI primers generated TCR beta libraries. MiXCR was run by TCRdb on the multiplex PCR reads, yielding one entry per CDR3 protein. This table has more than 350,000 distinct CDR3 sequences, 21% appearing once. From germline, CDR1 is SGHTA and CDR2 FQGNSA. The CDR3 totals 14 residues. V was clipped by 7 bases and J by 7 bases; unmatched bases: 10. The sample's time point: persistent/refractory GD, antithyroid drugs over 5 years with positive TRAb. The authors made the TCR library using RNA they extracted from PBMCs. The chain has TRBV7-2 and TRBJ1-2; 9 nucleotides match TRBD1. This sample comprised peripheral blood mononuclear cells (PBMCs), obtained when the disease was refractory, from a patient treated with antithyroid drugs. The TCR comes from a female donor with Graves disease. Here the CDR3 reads CASNQQGATGGYTF. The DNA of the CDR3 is TGTGCCAGCAACCAACAGGGGGCAACTGGTGGCTACACCTTC.